Below, 18 T cell receptor beta chains from the same sample are listed, as sequenced in a study of shared clonotypes between healthy human individuals. Sequencing used immunoSEQ multiplex PCR; TCRdb keeps in-frame clones, though not all of them. The table has 800,000 to 950,000 clones, approximately 96% seen once. CD45RO-negative, CCR7-selected cells formed the naive CD8 fraction, which excluded terminally differentiated effector memory CD45RA+ cells. The sequenced sample was naive CD8+ T cells sorted from blood. These receptor sequences come from a man aged 30-40 years in good health.

This chain joins TRBV29-1 and TRBJ2-1; weak D call: TRBD1 (6 bases). V was trimmed by 7 bases and J by 2 bases, leaving 15 bases between them. Germline-derived CDR1 and CDR2 are SQVTM and ANQGSEA. This CDR3 has 14 amino acids. The CDR3 bases are TGCAGCGGGGCGGAACAGGGACCCTACAATGAGCAGTTCTTC. It encodes CSGAEQGPYNEQFF.

The chain couples TRBV5-1 to TRBJ2-7; 13 nucleotides agree with TRBD2. J gave up 2 bases and V 3 bases, and 2 bases lay outside the gene matches. Germline-derived CDR1 and CDR2 are SGHRS and YFSETQ. CDR3 length: 15 amino acids. The CDR3 region has the DNA TGCGCCAGCAGCTCAACTAGCGGGAGGGCCTACGAGCAGTACTTC. Amino acids: CASSSTSGRAYEQYF.

The chain carries TRBV29-1 and TRBJ2-7, with 8 bases lining up with TRBD1. CDR3 length: 13 amino acids. Germline V gives CDR1 SQVTM, CDR2 ANQGSEA. V was pared by 5 bases and J by 2 bases, with 5 bases of the junction left unmatched. CDR3 DNA: TGCAGCGTTTTCGGACAGGGTACCTACGAGCAGTACTTC. This codes for CSVFGQGTYEQYF.

This chain links TRBV27 with TRBJ1-5; 9 nucleotides line up with TRBD1. The V and J ends lost 6 bases and 0 bases, in that order; junction bases with no gene match: 6. This CDR3 has 16 residues. Per the germline V gene, CDR1 is MNHEY and CDR2 is SMNVEV (reference sequence). The CDR3 region is CASRNRQGDSNQPQHF. The DNA of the CDR3 is TGTGCCAGCAGGAATAGACAGGGGGATAGCAATCAGCCCCAGCATTTT.

The J gene is TRBJ2-7, the V gene TRBV7-9; D not resolved. Germline assignment: CDR1 SEHNR and CDR2 FQNEAQ (reference sequence). Between the trimmed V and J ends, which lost 6 bases and 0 bases, there was a span of 9 bases. This CDR3 is built from 13 residues. CDR3 DNA sequence: TGTGCCAGCAGACAACACACCTCCTACGAGCAGTACTTC. Protein sequence: CASRQHTSYEQYF. The whole variable domain, remainder taken from reference TRBV7-9 and TRBJ2-7, is DTGVSQNPRHKITKRGQNVTFRCDPISEHNRLYWYRQTLGQGPEFLTYFQNEAQLEKSRLLSDRFSAERPKGSFSTLEIQRTEQGDSAMYLCASRQHTSYEQYFGPGTRLTVT.

The rearrangement uses TRBV7-9 and TRBJ1-1, with D possibly TRBD1 on 5 matching bases. Germline CDR1 SEHNR, CDR2 FQNEAQ (reference sequence). Between the trimmed V and J ends, which lost 8 bases and 4 bases, there was a span of 20 bases. The CDR3 runs to 15 residues. The CDR3 sequence: CASLSPFQGFTEAFF. In DNA, the CDR3 is TGTGCCAGCCTTTCTCCCTTTCAGGGTTTCACTGAAGCTTTCTTT.

This chain uses TRBV28 with TRBJ2-7; possible D gene TRBD1, 5 bases. This CDR3 spans 18 amino acids. The germline gives CDR1 MDHEN, CDR2 SYDVKM. Deletions cut 4 bases from V and 2 bases from J, with 24 bases between. The CDR3 here is CASSSRPTVFLAPYEQYF. CDR3 DNA sequence: TGTGCCAGCAGTTCACGCCCGACAGTTTTTTTGGCACCCTACGAGCAGTACTTC.

The chain employs TRBV29-1 and TRBJ2-3, with 8 bases fitting TRBD2. V gave up 7 bases and J gave up 4 bases; unmatched junction bases: 4. From germline, CDR1 is SQVTM and CDR2 ANQGSEA. This CDR3 has 12 residues. CDR3 sequence: CSGYGGADTQYF. The CDR3 DNA is TGCAGCGGCTACGGGGGGGCAGATACGCAGTATTTT.

The chain is built from TRBV6-6 and TRBJ2-3; the D is unclear. CDR1 MNHNY and CDR2 SVGAGI come from the germline V gene (reference sequence). The V end was cut by 6 bases, the J end by 2 bases, with 12 bases between. The CDR3 runs to 14 residues. This CDR3 reads CASSLRPYTDTQYF. The CDR3 coding sequence is TGTGCCAGCAGCCTTCGTCCTTACACAGATACGCAGTATTTT.

The V gene is TRBV6-6, the J gene TRBJ1-1; 9 bases map to TRBD1. The CDR3 loop spans 12 amino acids. With 6 bases clipped from V and 7 bases from J, the junction kept 3 bases outside the gene matches. Germline V gives CDR1 MNHNY, CDR2 SVGAGI (reference sequence). The CDR3 DNA is TGTGCCAGCAGCCCGACAGGGGGTGAAGCTTTCTTT. This encodes CASSPTGGEAFF.

This clone was counted once. This sequence joins TRBV9 and TRBJ2-5; TRBD1 is a possible D gene (6 bases). V lost 0 bases and J lost 1, with 10 bases in between. The germline CDR1 and CDR2 sequences are SGDLS and YYNGEE. The CDR3 loop spans 15 amino acids. CDR3 sequence: CASSVDSRGQETQYF. The CDR3 DNA follows: TGTGCCAGCAGCGTAGATAGCAGGGGCCAAGAGACCCAGTACTTC.

The rearrangement uses TRBV28 and TRBJ2-1; TRBD2 aligns across 12 bases. V lost 5 bases, J lost 8 bases, and 19 bases stayed unmatched. There are 19 residues in the CDR3. Germline assignment: CDR1 MDHEN and CDR2 SYDVKM. The CDR3 DNA is TGTGCCAGCAGTGTTGAGACTGGTCCGACTAGCGGGAGAGAGGATGAGCAGTTCTTC. Its translation is CASSVETGPTSGREDEQFF.

The rearrangement uses TRBV19 and TRBJ2-7, with 7 bases identical to TRBD1. From germline, CDR1 is LNHDA and CDR2 SQIVND (reference sequence). V shed 8 bases and J 2 bases; nucleotides not matched to a gene: 12. The CDR3 runs 15 residues. The chain's CDR3 is CASALRDSRAYEQYF. CDR3 coding DNA: TGTGCCAGTGCGCTCCGGGACAGTCGCGCCTACGAGCAGTACTTC.

The chain is built from TRBV27 and TRBJ2-3; D may be TRBD2 (6 bases). The V and J ends lost 5 bases and 0 bases respectively, with 24 bases between them. Germline-derived CDR1 and CDR2 are MNHEY and SMNVEV (reference sequence). The CDR3 totals 19 residues. CDR3 coding DNA: TGTGCCAGCAGTGTTAGTTCGGGGGATCAGGTTGGCAGCACAGATACGCAGTATTTT. Translated, it gives CASSVSSGDQVGSTDTQYF.

The chain has TRBV6-6 and TRBJ2-7; 7 nucleotides align to TRBD2. With V trimmed by 4 bases and J by 3 bases, 9 bases remained unmatched. This CDR3 is built from 15 residues. The germline V gene encodes CDR1 MNHNY and CDR2 SVGAGI (reference sequence). The CDR3 loop reads CASSSGPSGVYEQYF. In DNA form, the CDR3 reads TGTGCCAGCAGTTCGGGTCCGAGCGGGGTCTACGAGCAGTACTTC.

This rearrangement joins TRBV7-2 to TRBJ2-2, with 10 bases matching TRBD2. The V segment lost 0 bases and the J segment 0 bases; nucleotides outside the gene matches: 7. CDR1 is SGHTA, CDR2 FQGNSA, per germline. This CDR3 spans 19 amino acids. The CDR3 DNA reads as TGTGCCAGCAGCTTAGCGAGGAGCGGGAGGGCCACGAACACCGGGGAGCTGTTTTTT. Protein sequence: CASSLARSGRATNTGELFF.

The chain has TRBV11-3 and TRBJ2-1; the D is unclear. Germline loops: CDR1 SGHNT, CDR2 YENEEA. CDR3 length equals 11 residues. V was cut by 6 bases and J by 4 bases, with 4 bases left in between. Written as DNA, the CDR3 is TGTGCCAGCAGTGGTTACAATGAGCAGTTCTTC. This gives the protein CASSGYNEQFF.

This clone was seen just once. The V gene is TRBV28, the J gene TRBJ2-1; 10 nucleotides agree with TRBD2. Trimming removed 4 bases from V and 2 bases from J; junction bases left unmatched: 5. Per germline, CDR1 MDHEN and CDR2 SYDVKM. The CDR3 totals 16 residues. The CDR3 DNA is TGTGCCAGCAGTTCTAGCGGGAGAGCCCCCTACAATGAGCAGTTCTTC. Translated, it gives CASSSSGRAPYNEQFF.